These 6 T cell receptor beta chains originate from one sample sequenced in a study of shared clonotypes between healthy human individuals. Profiling relied on immunoSEQ multiplex PCR, and the TCRdb table lists in-frame clones only, not all of them. The sample lists 2.5 million or so clones; around nine tenths were seen once. The specimen sequenced was naive CD4+ T cells sorted from blood. Subset meaning: CD45RA+ positively selected. The receptor set was obtained from a man aged 18 to 35 in good health.

The chain combines TRBV7-9 with TRBJ1-2; TRBD1 agrees at 7 bases. Germline V gives CDR1 SEHNR, CDR2 FQNEAQ (reference sequence). CDR3 length: 14 amino acids. The V gene end was trimmed by 3 bases and the J gene end by 8 bases; junction bases not matched to a gene: 9. DNA of the CDR3: TGTGCCAGCAGCTTTGGCAGGGGGTTGGGCGGCTACACCTTC. It encodes CASSFGRGLGGYTF.

V usage is TRBV7-2 and J usage is TRBJ2-4; TRBD2 aligns across 9 bases. The V gene end was trimmed by 1 base and the J gene end by 8 bases; junction bases not matched to a gene: 9. Germline lookup yields CDR1 SGHTA and CDR2 FQGNSA. This CDR3 spans 16 amino acids. This CDR3 reads CASSLGLAGLLHIQYF. The CDR3 region has the DNA TGTGCCAGCAGCTTAGGGCTAGCGGGACTCCTTCACATTCAGTACTTC.

This clone was recorded only once. The genes are TRBV18 and TRBJ2-1, with 9 bases identical to TRBD2. The CDR3 sequence is 14 residues long. Looked up from germline, CDR1 is KGHSH and CDR2 is LQKENI. V lost 3 bases, J lost 4 bases, and 1 base stayed unmatched. The CDR3: CASSPSGGYNEQFF. As DNA, the CDR3 is TGTGCCAGCTCACCTAGCGGGGGATACAATGAGCAGTTCTTC. Based on the CDR3 plus reference TRBV18 and TRBJ2-1, the full variable domain is NAGVMQNPRHLVRRRGQEARLRCSPMKGHSHVYWYRQLPEEGLKFMVYLQKENIIDESGMPKERFSAEFPKEGPSILRIQQVVRGDSAAYFCASSPSGGYNEQFFGPGTRLTVL.

A remark on this clone: Other nucleotide sequences in the sample specify the same CDR3. The chain couples TRBV5-4 to TRBJ2-6; D gene uncertain. V lost 6 bases and J lost 0, with 10 bases in between. Germline V gene data show CDR1 as SGHNT and CDR2 as YYREEE (reference sequence). CDR3 length: 15 residues. The CDR3: CASTPPGSGANVLTF. CDR3 in DNA: TGTGCCAGCACCCCACCGGGCTCTGGGGCCAACGTCCTGACTTTC.

The chain employs TRBV11-2 and TRBJ2-1; TRBD2 agrees at 10 bases. V lost 5 bases and J lost 7; bases outside the gene matches: 8. Germline loops: CDR1 SGHAT, CDR2 FQNNGV. The CDR3 extends over 15 amino acids. The CDR3 sequence: CASSPLAGGWNEQFF. The CDR3 region has the DNA TGTGCCAGCAGCCCTTTAGCGGGAGGATGGAATGAGCAGTTCTTC.

Here the CDR3 reads CASSEVQGGTGQPQHF. The CDR3 DNA reads as TGTGCCAGCAGTGAAGTCCAGGGAGGTACTGGCCAGCCCCAGCATTTT. The chain joins TRBV6-1 to TRBJ1-5; D may be TRBD1 (5 bases). V lost 1 base, J lost 7 bases, and 17 bases lay in between. The CDR3 is made up of 16 amino acids. The V gene's germline CDR1 is MNHNS and CDR2 SASEGT.